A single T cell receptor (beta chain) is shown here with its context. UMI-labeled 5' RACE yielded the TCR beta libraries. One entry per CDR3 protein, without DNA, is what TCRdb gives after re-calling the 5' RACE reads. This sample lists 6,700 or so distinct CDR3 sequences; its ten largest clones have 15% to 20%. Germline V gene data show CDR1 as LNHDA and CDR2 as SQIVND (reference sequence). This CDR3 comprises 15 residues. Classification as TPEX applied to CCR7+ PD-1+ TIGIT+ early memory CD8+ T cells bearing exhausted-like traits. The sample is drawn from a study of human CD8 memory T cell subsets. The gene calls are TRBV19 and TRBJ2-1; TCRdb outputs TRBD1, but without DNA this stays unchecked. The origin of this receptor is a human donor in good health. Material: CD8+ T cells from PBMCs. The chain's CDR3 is CASSTPVVTANEQFF.